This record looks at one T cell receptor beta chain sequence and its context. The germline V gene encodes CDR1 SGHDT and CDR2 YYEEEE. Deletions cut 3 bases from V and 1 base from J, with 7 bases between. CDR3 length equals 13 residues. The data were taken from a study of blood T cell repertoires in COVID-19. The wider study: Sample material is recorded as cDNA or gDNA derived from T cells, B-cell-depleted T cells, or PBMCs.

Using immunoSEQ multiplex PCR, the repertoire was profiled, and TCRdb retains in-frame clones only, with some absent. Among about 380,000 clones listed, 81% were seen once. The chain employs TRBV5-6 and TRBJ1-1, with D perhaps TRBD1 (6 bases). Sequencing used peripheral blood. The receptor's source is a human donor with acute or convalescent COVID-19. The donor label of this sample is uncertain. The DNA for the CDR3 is TGTGCCAGCAGCTGGGGACAGAACACTGAAGCTTTCTTT. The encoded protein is CASSWGQNTEAFF.